The clone carrying this T cell receptor (beta chain) was counted at least ten times. The record originates from a study of CD8 T cells in ankylosing spondylitis. V was cut by 0 bases and J by 1 base, with 10 bases left in between. Germline assignment: CDR1 SGDLS and CDR2 YYNGEE. The CDR3 totals 15 residues. TCRdb redid the calling of the 5' RACE reads with MiXCR, one entry per CDR3 protein. The table includes 8,500 to 10,000 distinct CDR3 sequences, 5% to 6.5% detected once. Sequenced material: blood, either unsorted or a sorted T cell fraction (not recorded which). The receptor was isolated from a female donor with ankylosing spondylitis or in good health (not recorded which). V gene TRBV9 combines with J gene TRBJ1-1, with D perhaps TRBD1 (6 bases). Here the CDR3 DNA reads TGTGCCAGCAGCGTAGGTGGGGGCGGGAACACTGAAGCTTTCTTT. This encodes CASSVGGGGNTEAFF.